The T cell receptor beta chain described here comes from a study of CD8 T cells in ankylosing spondylitis. Findings and caveats of the study: Several highly homologous variants made up a TCR beta motif, and this motif appeared characteristic of ankylosing spondylitis blood. Clones linked to the disease showed a CD8+ phenotype. They occurred at relatively low frequencies in peripheral blood. Both synovial fluid and blood in reactive arthritis had previously been reported to carry some motif variants. It was reported that disease-linked clones were significantly enriched in matched ankylosing spondylitis synovial fluid.

This clonotype was seen repeatedly, ten times or more. Its specificity is not known. Quantitative 5'-RACE was performed with molecular barcodes, and it yielded the TCR beta libraries. TCRdb re-analysed the 5' RACE reads in MiXCR, keeping a single row per CDR3 protein. The profile shows roughly 700,000 distinct CDR3 sequences, 15% to 20% of them singletons. Specimen: blood, either unsorted or a sorted T cell fraction (not recorded which). The clonotype originates from a male donor with ankylosing spondylitis.

CDR3 residues: CASTLGGGRGGYTF. The CDR3 nucleotides read TGTGCCAGCACCCTTGGGGGGGGGCGCGGTGGCTACACCTTC. The chain has TRBV7-9 and TRBJ1-2, with a possible D match to TRBD1 (6 bases). CDR1 and CDR2 (germline): SEHNR, FQNEAQ (reference sequence). The V and J ends lost 7 bases and 7 bases respectively, with 19 bases between them. This CDR3 is 14 amino acids long. The full variable domain, in which reference TRBV7-9 and TRBJ1-2 provide the parts outside the CDR3, is DTGVSQNPRHKITKRGQNVTFRCDPISEHNRLYWYRQTLGQGPEFLTYFQNEAQLEKSRLLSDRFSAERPKGSFSTLEIQRTEQGDSAMYLCASTLGGGRGGYTFGSGTRLTVV.